The entry below describes one TCR beta chain. TCRdb used MiXCR to reprocess the RT-PCR reads, holding one entry per CDR3 protein. Of just under 550,000 distinct CDR3 sequences in the sample, 20% to 25% were seen once. This sample is part of a study of response to subunit inactivated influenza vaccine. Per germline, CDR1 LGHNA and CDR2 YSLEER. This CDR3 has 18 residues. J lost 0 bases, V lost 6 bases, and 10 bases had no gene match. The sample was also reused in another study, on T cells expressing NK-cell markers. That work states: Production of TCR beta cDNA relied on 5'RACE template switching with UMIs.

This specimen consisted of CD4+ T cells sorted from PBMCs, obtained 12 days after vaccination. The J gene is TRBJ2-1, the V gene TRBV4-3; 11 bases are a match to TRBD2. The clonotype originates from a middle-aged man who received an inactivated influenza vaccine. CDR3 residues: CASRKASGGLDSYNEQFF. In DNA, the CDR3 is TGCGCCAGCAGGAAGGCTAGCGGGGGGCTCGACTCCTACAATGAGCAGTTCTTC.